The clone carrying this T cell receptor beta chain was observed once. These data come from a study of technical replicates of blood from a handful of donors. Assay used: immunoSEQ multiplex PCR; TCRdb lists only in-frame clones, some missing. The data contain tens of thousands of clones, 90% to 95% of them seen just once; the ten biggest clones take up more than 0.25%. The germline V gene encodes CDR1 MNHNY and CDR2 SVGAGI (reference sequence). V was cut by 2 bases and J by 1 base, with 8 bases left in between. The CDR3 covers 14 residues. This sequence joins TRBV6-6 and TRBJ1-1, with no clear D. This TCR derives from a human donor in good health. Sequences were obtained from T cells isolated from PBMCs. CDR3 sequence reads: CASSYVRQNTEAFF. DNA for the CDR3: TGTGCCAGCAGTTACGTGAGACAGAACACTGAAGCTTTCTTT.